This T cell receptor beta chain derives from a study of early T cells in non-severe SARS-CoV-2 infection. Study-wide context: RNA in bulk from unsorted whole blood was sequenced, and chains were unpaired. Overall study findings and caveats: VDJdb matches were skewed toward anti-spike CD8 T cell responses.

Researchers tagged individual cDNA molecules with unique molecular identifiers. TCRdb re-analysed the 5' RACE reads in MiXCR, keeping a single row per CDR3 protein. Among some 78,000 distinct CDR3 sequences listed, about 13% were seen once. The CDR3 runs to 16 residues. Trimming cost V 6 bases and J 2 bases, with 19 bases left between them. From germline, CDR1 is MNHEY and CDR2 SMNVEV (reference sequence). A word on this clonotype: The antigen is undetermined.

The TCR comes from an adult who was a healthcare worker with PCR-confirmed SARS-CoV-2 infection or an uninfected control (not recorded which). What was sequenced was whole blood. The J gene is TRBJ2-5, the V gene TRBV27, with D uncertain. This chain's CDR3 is CASRGSLDLGQETQYF. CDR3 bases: TGTGCCAGCAGAGGAAGCTTGGATTTAGGACAAGAGACCCAGTACTTC.